Reported below is one TCR beta chain. Antigen unknown. CDR3 length: 12 residues. With 5 bases removed from V and 5 bases from J, the gap between germline ends came to 9 bases. Germline CDR1 reads MNHNS; CDR2 reads SASEGT. The data were obtained in a study of OX40 agonist ivuxolimab in advanced cancers. The study, taken as a whole, reports: The study found that CD8+ T cells averaged more expanded clones than CD4+. Circulating CD4+ and CD8+ T cells showed clonal expansion by week 6 at 0.1 to 3.0 mg/kg. Normalized T-cell clonal expansion was also low in some nonresponders.

Sampling of blood occurred at baseline, cycle 4 day 1, and cycle 7 day 1. Method: immunoSEQ multiplex PCR; TCRdb's copy keeps in-frame clones and lacks some. Of under 60,000 clones listed, around 88% are singletons. The V and J genes are TRBV6-1 and TRBJ1-2; D is ambiguous. The sequence came from an adult with an advanced solid tumor such as melanoma, head and neck, liver or kidney cancer. The material was CD4+ or CD8+ T cells sorted from blood, obtained in a trial of the OX40 agonist ivuxolimab. The CDR3 nucleotides read TGTGCCAGCAGTACCCAGACTTATGGCTACACCTTC. Translating it yields CASSTQTYGYTF.